A selection of T cell receptor beta chains follows, all from one sample in a study of cytomegalovirus exposure and HLA in healthy donors. Sequencing used immunoSEQ multiplex PCR; TCRdb keeps in-frame clones, though not all of them. The sample includes around 210,000 clones, around 73% seen only once; the top ten take roughly 3%. The specimen was PBMCs. These receptors were collected from a woman aged 25-40 years in good health and CMV-seronegative. Each CDR3 is given with its conserved first and last residue. D genes are given only for firm matches. Clone size is shown for a subset of rows, as once, few, many or a class of expanded clone.

j_call,v_call,clone_size,d_call,cdr3_aa,cdr3_nt
TRBJ2-7,TRBV6-5,few,TRBD2,CASTKSGGSYEQYF,TGTGCCAGCACCAAATCGGGGGGATCCTACGAGCAGTACTTC
TRBJ2-7,TRBV6-6,NA,TRBD2,CASSYPGLAGKYEQYF,TGTGCCAGCAGTTACCCCGGACTAGCGGGAAAATACGAGCAGTACTTC
TRBJ1-1,TRBV6-5,NA,NA,CASSYSGDLTEAFF,TGTGCCAGCAGTTACTCAGGGGACTTGACTGAAGCTTTCTTT
TRBJ2-7,TRBV20-1,few,NA,CSARDSYEQYF,TGCAGTGCTAGAGATAGCTACGAGCAGTACTTC
TRBJ2-7,TRBV6-1,NA,TRBD2,CASSEMWGGTYEQYF,TGTGCCAGCAGTGAAATGTGGGGGGGAACTTACGAGCAGTACTTC
TRBJ2-7,TRBV19,NA,TRBD1,CASSRDSLYEQYF,TGTGCCAGTAGTAGGGACAGCTTATACGAGCAGTACTTC
TRBJ2-1,TRBV6-5,NA,TRBD2,CASRRLAGDSNEQFF,TGTGCCAGCAGAAGACTAGCGGGAGACAGTAATGAGCAGTTCTTC
TRBJ2-7,TRBV6-5,NA,TRBD2,CASSYSLAGIYEQYF,TGTGCCAGCAGTTACTCGCTAGCGGGAATCTACGAGCAGTACTTC
TRBJ2-3,TRBV30,NA,TRBD2,CAWSGTSGNLDTQYF,TGTGCCTGGTCGGGGACTAGCGGGAACCTAGATACGCAGTATTTT
TRBJ1-1,TRBV30,NA,NA,CAWSKVAETEAFF,TGTGCCTGGAGTAAGGTAGCAGAAACTGAAGCTTTCTTT
TRBJ2-1,TRBV6-1,NA,NA,CASSDYPGTYNEQFF,TGTGCCAGCAGTGACTACCCAGGAACCTACAATGAGCAGTTCTTC
TRBJ2-7,TRBV7-8,few,NA,CASSFRAESSYEQYF,TGTGCCAGCAGCTTTCGAGCGGAGAGCTCCTACGAGCAGTACTTC
TRBJ2-2,TRBV5-1,NA,TRBD2,CASSLTAGANGELFF,TGCGCCAGCAGCTTGACGGCGGGAGCTAACGGGGAGCTGTTTTTT
TRBJ2-7,TRBV4-2,NA,TRBD2,CASSQDGRPLEQYF,TGTGCCAGCAGCCAAGACGGGAGGCCCCTCGAGCAGTACTTC
TRBJ1-6,TRBV6-6,NA,NA,CASSYGSGSPLHF,TGTGCCAGCAGTTACGGGTCGGGTTCACCCCTCCACTTT